This T cell receptor beta chain emerged from a study of blood T cell repertoires in COVID-19. Study in general: Acute and convalescent COVID-19 samples came from the United States, Italy and Spain. T cells, B-cell-depleted T cells, or PBMCs supplied cDNA or gDNA.

Germline loops: CDR1 LNHDA, CDR2 SQIVND (reference sequence). This CDR3 has 16 residues. V shed 4 bases and J 2 bases; nucleotides not matched to a gene: 5. Per the study methods: Amplification from reference gene primers served as the basis for estimated nucleated cell counts. Only in-frame clones appear in the TCRdb table, and some are missing; sequencing was by immunoSEQ multiplex PCR. That table furnishes V, J and clone size, whereas the DNA furnished D and trimming. Of nearly 80,000 clones listed, 84% are singletons. The TCR comes from a man aged 50 to 59 with acute or convalescent COVID-19. Sequencing was carried out using peripheral blood. The rearrangement joins TRBV19 to TRBJ2-5; 12 bases fit TRBD2. This chain's CDR3 is CASSTTSGGNQETQYF. DNA for the CDR3: TGTGCCAGTAGTACGACTAGCGGGGGAAATCAAGAGACCCAGTACTTC.